This entry is about one TCR beta chain. As yet, its antigen is unknown. This CDR3 fails to terminate in the conserved phenylalanine or tryptophan, so it likely reflects a read error. The sample originates from a study of tumor and adjacent non-tumor tissue in lung cancer. No cell sorting was done before RNA was extracted from the tissue. The normal lung tissue was taken more than 3 cm from the tumor edge. Donors were chemotherapy-naive, newly diagnosed lung cancer surgical patients in China, August–late 2014. Broader study findings: Patients with more diverse tumor TCRs had worse survival.

Three rounds of nested PCR, following a modified ARM-PCR protocol, produced the TCRbeta library. Each CDR3 protein gets one entry after TCRdb re-called the multiplex PCR reads with MiXCR. The sample contains 50,000 to 60,000 distinct CDR3 sequences, around two thirds of which appear only once. V lost 6 bases and J 3 bases, leaving 14 bases between the germline ends. Germline V lookup: CDR1 MNHEY, CDR2 SVGAGI. CDR3 length: 14 amino acids. The V call is TRBV6-5, the J call TRBJ2-5, with TRBD2 as a possible D gene (5 bases). The clonotype comes from a woman aged 55-69 years with non-small cell lung cancer. Sequenced input: distant non-tumor lung tissue. The chain's CDR3 is CASRALGEEETQYL. The CDR3 bases are TGTGCCAGCAGGGCCCTGGGAGAGGAAGAGACCCAGTACTTA.